The clone carrying this T cell receptor (beta chain) was detected only a few times. The data derive from a study of T cell repertoires in cytomegalovirus infection. TCRdb reprocessed the reads via MiXCR and lists one record per CDR3 protein. The table includes a few hundred thousand distinct CDR3 sequences, 15% to 20% detected once. This TCR was recovered from a human donor in good health (CMV status not recorded). Some clones in this sample may be carry-over from other donors' samples. The sequencing sample was made of PBMCs.

CDR3 nucleotide sequence: TGCGCCAGCAGCCCGGGTCCAAGAAGCCTCATGAACACTGAAGCTTTCTTT. Translated: CASSPGPRSLMNTEAFF. The chain combines TRBV5-1 with TRBJ1-1, with D unresolved. Germline loops: CDR1 SGHRS, CDR2 YFSETQ. With 4 bases removed from V and 0 bases from J, the gap between germline ends came to 19 bases. This CDR3 spans 17 amino acids.